The next 23 T cell receptor beta chains were all read from a single sample in a study of long-term antiretroviral therapy in people with HIV. Investigators performed immunoSEQ version v3.0 at survey level. The protocol was immunoSEQ multiplex PCR, while the TCRdb copy is restricted to in-frame clones and leaves out a portion. The sample records about 27,000 clones, less than 85% being singletons. The sample in question was unsorted PBMCs, obtained 2.3 years after starting antiretroviral therapy. Receptors were obtained from a man in his forties or fifties with HIV.

This chain uses TRBV25-1 with TRBJ2-1; 7 nucleotides line up with TRBD1. The CDR3 is 17 amino acids. V shed 5 bases and J 10 bases; nucleotides not matched to a gene: 20. Germline V lookup: CDR1 MGHDK, CDR2 SYGVNS. The CDR3 is CASSLTTGTEGWGEQFF. Written as DNA, the CDR3 is TGTGCCAGCAGTCTAACAACCGGGACAGAGGGTTGGGGGGAGCAGTTCTTC.

The chain employs TRBV11-2 and TRBJ2-7; possibly TRBD2 for D (5 bases). Germline V CDR1 and CDR2: SGHAT, FQNNGV. V was shortened by 3 bases and J by 8 bases, with 20 bases between the two germline ends. The CDR3 has 15 amino acids. CDR3 in amino acids: CASSFEREIYEKQYF. CDR3 bases: TGTGCCAGCAGCTTCGAGAGGGAGATATATGAGAAGCAGTACTTC.

The chain recombines TRBV13 with TRBJ2-6; no firm D call. This CDR3 has 13 amino acids. Per germline, CDR1 PRHDT and CDR2 FYEKMQ (reference sequence). Trimming pared 3 bases from V and 3 bases from J, leaving 3 bases between. The CDR3 DNA reads as TGTGCCAGCAGCTTCGGTGGGGCCAACGTCCTGACTTTC. This sequence encodes CASSFGGANVLTF. The complete variable domain, with remaining parts taken from reference TRBV13 and TRBJ2-6, reads AAGVIQSPRHLIKEKRETATLKCYPIPRHDTVYWYQQGPGQDPQFLISFYEKMQSDKGSIPDRFSAQQFSDYHSELNMSSLELGDSALYFCASSFGGANVLTFGAGSRLTVL.

A remark on this clone: The junction departs from germline at one end; a sequencing error may be responsible. The V and J genes are TRBV27 and TRBJ2-1; no clear D. This CDR3 has 14 residues. Germline assignment: CDR1 MNHEY and CDR2 SMNVEV (reference sequence). The chain's CDR3 is CASSLGPSNNEQFF. The DNA for the CDR3 is TGTGCCAGCAGTCTTGGTCCCTCCAACAATGAGCAGTTCTTC.

V gene TRBV2 combines with J gene TRBJ1-1; D unclear. The V gene's germline CDR1 is SNHLY and CDR2 FYNNEI. Between the trimmed V and J ends, which lost 2 bases and 4 bases, there was a span of 11 bases. This CDR3 has 14 amino acids. The chain's CDR3 is CASSEHVGSTEAFF. The DNA of the CDR3 is TGTGCCAGCAGTGAACATGTGGGATCCACTGAAGCTTTCTTT.

The chain employs TRBV10-3 and TRBJ2-7, with 11 bases aligning to TRBD1. The CDR3 totals 18 residues. The germline V gene encodes CDR1 ENHRY and CDR2 SYGVKD. V shed 3 bases and J 5 bases; nucleotides not matched to a gene: 15. The CDR3 nucleotides are TGTGCCATCAGTGACCCGATCCTTTCGGGACAGGGGGTCAACGAGCAGTACTTC. Its protein product is CAISDPILSGQGVNEQYF.

This chain connects TRBV9 to TRBJ1-1; possibly TRBD1 for D (5 bases). This CDR3 is built from 18 residues. CDR1 and CDR2 (germline): SGDLS, YYNGEE. The V end was cut by 4 bases, the J end by 0 bases, with 22 bases between. CDR3 sequence reads: CASSPWGGDYGMNTEAFF. The CDR3 nucleotides are TGTGCCAGCAGCCCCTGGGGTGGGGACTATGGGATGAACACTGAAGCTTTCTTT.

The chain has TRBV2 and TRBJ2-7; TRBD2 is a possible D gene (7 bases). The germline V gene encodes CDR1 SNHLY and CDR2 FYNNEI. The CDR3 runs to 15 residues. Trimming pared 3 bases from V and 5 bases from J, leaving 17 bases between. The CDR3 coding sequence is TGTGCCAGCAGTGAGAGGTGGGGGGGCGCGGACGAGCAGTACTTC. Encoded protein: CASSERWGGADEQYF.

This clone appeared a single time. This chain connects TRBV19 to TRBJ1-5, with D possibly TRBD1 on 6 matching bases. The CDR3 loop spans 17 amino acids. Trimming took 6 bases from V and 0 from J, leaving 18 bases between them. CDR1 is LNHDA and CDR2 is SQIVND in the germline V gene (reference sequence). The CDR3 nucleotides read TGTGCCAGTAGCGCTGAACAGGGATCGTATAGCAATCAGCCCCAGCATTTT. Its translation is CASSAEQGSYSNQPQHF.

This chain joins TRBV11-2 and TRBJ1-2; no reliable D call. Germline CDR1 and CDR2: SGHAT and FQNNGV. V gave up 1 base and J gave up 4 bases, with 7 bases separating them. The CDR3 totals 13 residues. The CDR3 reads CASSLGQAYGYTF. The DNA for the CDR3 is TGTGCCAGCAGCTTAGGCCAGGCCTATGGCTACACCTTC.

This clone was found once. V gene TRBV7-2 combines with J gene TRBJ2-7, with D possibly matching TRBD2 (6 bases). Trimming removed 1 base from V and 1 base from J, with 11 bases in between. From germline, CDR1 is SGHTA and CDR2 FQGNSA. This CDR3 comprises 15 residues. CDR3 nucleotides: TGTGCCAGCAGCTTAGTAGGAGGGCCGTCCTACGAGCAGTACTTC. This encodes CASSLVGGPSYEQYF.

Only one count was recorded for this clone. J is TRBJ2-1 and V is TRBV6-5, with D possibly matching TRBD2 (5 bases). Deletions cut 2 bases from V and 5 bases from J, with 16 bases between. Germline CDR1 reads MNHEY; CDR2 reads SVGAGI. The CDR3 runs 16 residues. This chain's CDR3 is CASSYDLRAPNNEQFF. The CDR3 DNA reads as TGTGCCAGCAGTTACGACTTGAGGGCCCCCAACAATGAGCAGTTCTTC.

This clone was seen more than once but under ten times. V is TRBV2 and J is TRBJ2-7; D perhaps matches TRBD2 (5 bases). Germline lookup yields CDR1 SNHLY and CDR2 FYNNEI. V was shortened by 6 bases and J by 3 bases, with 12 bases between the two germline ends. The CDR3 runs 13 residues. CDR3 bases: TGTGCCAGCAGATGGACTCAAGACTACGAGCAGTACTTC. Amino acid sequence: CASRWTQDYEQYF.

This chain connects TRBV19 to TRBJ2-3; 9 bases fit TRBD1. Per germline, CDR1 LNHDA and CDR2 SQIVND (reference sequence). Germline trimming cut 5 bases from V and 0 bases from J; bases unmatched to any gene: 3. This CDR3 spans 15 amino acids. The CDR3 region is CASSLGTGSTDTQYF. CDR3 nucleotide sequence: TGTGCCAGTAGTCTCGGGACAGGGAGCACAGATACGCAGTATTTT.

This sequence joins TRBV19 and TRBJ1-5; D is uncertain. The CDR3 runs to 12 residues. Germline lookup yields CDR1 LNHDA and CDR2 SQIVND (reference sequence). Trimming left V 0 bases short and J 6 bases short, with 3 bases between. CDR3 nucleotide sequence: TGTGCCAGTAGTATAGAGAGTCAGCCCCAGCATTTT. This translates into CASSIESQPQHF.

This rearrangement joins TRBV6-1 to TRBJ1-5; D ambiguous. Between the trimmed V and J ends, which lost 5 bases and 1 base, there was a span of 12 bases. Germline V gene data show CDR1 as MNHNS and CDR2 as SASEGT. The CDR3 consists of 15 residues. CDR3 region: CASSSHVRSNQPQHF. In DNA form, the CDR3 reads TGTGCCAGCAGTTCCCATGTTAGAAGCAATCAGCCCCAGCATTTT.

The rearrangement links TRBV5-6 to TRBJ1-1; tentative D call: TRBD1 (5 bases). The ends were cut back, 0 bases at V and 4 bases at J, with 7 bases in the middle. This CDR3 has 13 amino acids. The germline V gene encodes CDR1 SGHDT and CDR2 YYEEEE. The CDR3 is CASSLGQITEAFF. CDR3 bases: TGTGCCAGCAGCTTGGGACAGATCACTGAAGCTTTCTTT.

V is TRBV14 and J is TRBJ1-2; D perhaps matches TRBD1 (5 bases). CDR1 is SGHDN and CDR2 is FVKESK in the germline V gene. CDR3 length: 15 amino acids. With 1 base removed from V and 3 bases from J, the gap between germline ends came to 12 bases. CDR3 in DNA: TGTGCCAGCAGCCAAGGTGTCAGGGACTACTATGGCTACACCTTC. Translated: CASSQGVRDYYGYTF.

CDR3 nucleotide sequence: TGTGCCAGCAGTGATTCCTACGAGCAGTACTTC. Translating it yields CASSDSYEQYF. The chain links TRBV6-6 to TRBJ2-7; D is uncertain. Trimming cost V 5 bases and J 1 base, with 3 bases left between them. The CDR3 consists of 11 residues. Per the germline V gene, CDR1 is MNHNY and CDR2 is SVGAGI (reference sequence).

The sample holds a few counts of this clone. The chain uses TRBV4-1 and TRBJ2-7; D call uncertain. V lost 1 base and J lost 0, with 10 bases in between. This CDR3 contains 15 residues. Germline V CDR1 and CDR2: MGHRA, YSYEKL. CDR3 coding DNA: TGCGCCAGCAGCCAAGCGCGACACGACTCCTACGAGCAGTACTTC. Encoded protein: CASSQARHDSYEQYF.

Relative to its sample, this clone is large (0.1 to 1%). The rearrangement joins TRBV2 to TRBJ1-1; D may be TRBD1 (6 bases). Trimming took off 5 bases at V and 2 bases at J, with 12 bases between the two ends. The CDR3 runs to 14 residues. Germline CDR1 and CDR2: SNHLY and FYNNEI. The CDR3 loop is CASSPTDRNTEAFF. In DNA, the CDR3 is TGTGCCAGCAGTCCTACGGACAGAAACACTGAAGCTTTCTTT.

There are a few counts of this clone. The chain couples TRBV29-1 to TRBJ2-7; D might be TRBD1 or TRBD2, each matching 6 bases. This CDR3 comprises 16 residues. Germline assignment: CDR1 SQVTM and CDR2 ANQGSEA. With 6 bases removed from V and 0 bases from J, the gap between germline ends came to 21 bases. CDR3 sequence: CSVRGTSSFSSYEQYF. DNA for the CDR3: TGCAGCGTACGCGGGACATCCTCTTTCAGCTCCTACGAGCAGTACTTC.

The chain has TRBV18 and TRBJ2-5; no reliable D call. The CDR3 is made up of 12 amino acids. The V gene lost 6 bases and the J gene lost 2 bases, with 7 bases spanning the gap. The germline V gene has CDR1 KGHSH and CDR2 LQKENI. The CDR3 protein is CASSPNQETQYF. The CDR3 DNA is TGTGCCAGCTCTCCAAATCAAGAGACCCAGTACTTC.